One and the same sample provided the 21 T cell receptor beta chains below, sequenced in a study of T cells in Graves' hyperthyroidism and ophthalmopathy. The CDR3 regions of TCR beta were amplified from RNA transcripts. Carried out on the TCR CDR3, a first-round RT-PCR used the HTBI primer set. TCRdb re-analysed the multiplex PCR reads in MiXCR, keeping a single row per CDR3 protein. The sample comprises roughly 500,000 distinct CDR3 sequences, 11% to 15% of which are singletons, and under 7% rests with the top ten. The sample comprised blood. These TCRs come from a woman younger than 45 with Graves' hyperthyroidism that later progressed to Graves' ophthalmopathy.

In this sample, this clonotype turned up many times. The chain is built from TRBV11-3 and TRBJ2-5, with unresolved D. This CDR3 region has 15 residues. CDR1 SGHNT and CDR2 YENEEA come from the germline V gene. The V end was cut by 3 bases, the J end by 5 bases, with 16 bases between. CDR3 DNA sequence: TGTGCCAGCAGCTTTTCGTCTCAGTTCGGCGAGACCCAGTACTTC. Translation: CASSFSSQFGETQYF.

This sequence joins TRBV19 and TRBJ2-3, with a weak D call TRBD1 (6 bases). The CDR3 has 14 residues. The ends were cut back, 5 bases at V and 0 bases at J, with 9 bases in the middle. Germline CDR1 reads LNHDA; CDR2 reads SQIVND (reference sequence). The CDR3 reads CASSGQRSTDTQYF. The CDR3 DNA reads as TGTGCCAGTAGTGGACAGAGAAGCACAGATACGCAGTATTTT.

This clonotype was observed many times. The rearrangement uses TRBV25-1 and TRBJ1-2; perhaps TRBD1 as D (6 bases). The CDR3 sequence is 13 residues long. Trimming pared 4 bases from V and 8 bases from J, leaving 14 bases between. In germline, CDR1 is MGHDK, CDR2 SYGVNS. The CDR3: CASSVPGAGGYTF. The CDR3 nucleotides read TGTGCCAGCAGTGTCCCGGGGGCGGGAGGCTACACCTTC.

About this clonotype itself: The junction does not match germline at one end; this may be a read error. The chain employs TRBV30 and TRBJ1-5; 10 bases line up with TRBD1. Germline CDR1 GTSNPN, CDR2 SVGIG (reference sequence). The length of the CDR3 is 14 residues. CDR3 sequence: CAWSSTGGKQPQHF. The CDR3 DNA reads TGTGCCTGGAGTTCGACAGGGGGCAAACAGCCCCAGCATTTT. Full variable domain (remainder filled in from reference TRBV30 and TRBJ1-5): SQTIHQWPATLVQPVGSPLSLECTVEGTSNPNLYWYRQAAGRGLQLLFYSVGIGQISSEVPQNLSASRPQDRQFILSSKKLLLSDSGFYLCAWSSTGGKQPQHFGDGTRLSIL.

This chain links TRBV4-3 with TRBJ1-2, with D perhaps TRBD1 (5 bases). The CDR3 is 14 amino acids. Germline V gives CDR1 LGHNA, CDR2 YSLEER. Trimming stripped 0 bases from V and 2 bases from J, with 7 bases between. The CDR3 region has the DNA TGCGCCAGCAGCCAAGATCGGGACAACTATGGCTACACCTTC. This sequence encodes CASSQDRDNYGYTF.

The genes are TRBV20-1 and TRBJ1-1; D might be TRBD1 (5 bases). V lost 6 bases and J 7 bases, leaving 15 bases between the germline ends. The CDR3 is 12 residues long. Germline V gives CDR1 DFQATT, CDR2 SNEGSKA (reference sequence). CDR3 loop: CSAFDSSGEAFF. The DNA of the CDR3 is TGCAGTGCCTTTGACAGCTCCGGTGAAGCTTTCTTT.

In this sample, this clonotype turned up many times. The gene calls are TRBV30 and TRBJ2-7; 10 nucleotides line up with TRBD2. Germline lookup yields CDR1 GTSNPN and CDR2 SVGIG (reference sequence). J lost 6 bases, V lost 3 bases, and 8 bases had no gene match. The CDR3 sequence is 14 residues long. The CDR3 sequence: CAWRSLAGVSEQYF. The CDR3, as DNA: TGTGCCTGGAGGTCCCTAGCGGGAGTATCCGAGCAGTACTTC. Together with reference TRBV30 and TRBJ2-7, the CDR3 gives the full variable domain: SQTIHQWPATLVQPVGSPLSLECTVEGTSNPNLYWYRQAAGRGLQLLFYSVGIGQISSEVPQNLSASRPQDRQFILSSKKLLLSDSGFYLCAWRSLAGVSEQYFGPGTRLTVT.

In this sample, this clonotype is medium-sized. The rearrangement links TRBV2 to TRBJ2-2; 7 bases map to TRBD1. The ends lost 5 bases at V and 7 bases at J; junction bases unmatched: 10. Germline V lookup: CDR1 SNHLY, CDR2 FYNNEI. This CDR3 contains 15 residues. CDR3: CASSLRQGWGGELFF. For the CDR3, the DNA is TGTGCCAGCAGTCTCCGACAGGGTTGGGGCGGGGAGCTGTTTTTT.

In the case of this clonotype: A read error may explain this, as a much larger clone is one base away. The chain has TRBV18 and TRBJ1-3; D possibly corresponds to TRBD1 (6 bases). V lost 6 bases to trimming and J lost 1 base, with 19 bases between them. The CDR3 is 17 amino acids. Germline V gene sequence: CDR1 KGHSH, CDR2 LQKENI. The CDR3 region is CASSPGDTSFSGNTIYF. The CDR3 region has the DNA TGTGCCAGCTCTCCCGGGGACACATCGTTTTCTGGAAACACCATATATTTT.

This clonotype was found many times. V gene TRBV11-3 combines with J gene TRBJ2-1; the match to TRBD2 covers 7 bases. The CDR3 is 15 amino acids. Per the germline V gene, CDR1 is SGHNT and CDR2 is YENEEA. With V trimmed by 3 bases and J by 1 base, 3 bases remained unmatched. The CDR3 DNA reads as TGTGCCAGCAGCTTGGGACTACCTTCCTACAATGAGCAGTTCTTC. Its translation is CASSLGLPSYNEQFF.

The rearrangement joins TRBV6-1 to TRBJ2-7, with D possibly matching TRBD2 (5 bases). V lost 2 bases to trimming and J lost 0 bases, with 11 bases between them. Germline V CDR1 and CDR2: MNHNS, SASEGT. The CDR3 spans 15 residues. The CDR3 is CASSERTPSSYEQYF. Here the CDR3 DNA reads TGTGCCAGCAGTGAAAGGACTCCCAGCTCCTACGAGCAGTACTTC.

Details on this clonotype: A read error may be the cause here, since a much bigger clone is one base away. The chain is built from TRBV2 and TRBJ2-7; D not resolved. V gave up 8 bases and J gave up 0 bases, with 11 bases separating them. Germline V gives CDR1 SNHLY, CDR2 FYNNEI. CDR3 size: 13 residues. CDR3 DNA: TGTGCCAGCTGTGCCAGGCCCTCCTACGAGCAGTACTTC. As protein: CASCARPSYEQYF. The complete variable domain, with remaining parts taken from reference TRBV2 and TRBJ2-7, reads EPEVTQTPSHQVTQMGQEVILRCVPISNHLYFYWYRQILGQKVEFLVSFYNNEISEKSEIFDDQFSVERPDGSNFTLKIRSTKLEDSAMYFCASCARPSYEQYFGPGTRLTVT.

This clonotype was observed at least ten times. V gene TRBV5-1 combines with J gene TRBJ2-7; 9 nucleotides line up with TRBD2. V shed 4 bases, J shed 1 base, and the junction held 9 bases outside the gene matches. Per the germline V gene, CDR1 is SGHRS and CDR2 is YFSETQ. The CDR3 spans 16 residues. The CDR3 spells CASSRRQREESYEQYF. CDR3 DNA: TGCGCCAGCAGCCGCCGTCAGCGGGAGGAATCCTACGAGCAGTACTTC.

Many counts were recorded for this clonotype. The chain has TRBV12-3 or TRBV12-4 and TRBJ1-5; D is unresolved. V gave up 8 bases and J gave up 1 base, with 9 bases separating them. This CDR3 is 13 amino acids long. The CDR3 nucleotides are TGTGCCAGCTTAGCATCGAGCAATCAGCCCCAGCATTTT. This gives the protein CASLASSNQPQHF.

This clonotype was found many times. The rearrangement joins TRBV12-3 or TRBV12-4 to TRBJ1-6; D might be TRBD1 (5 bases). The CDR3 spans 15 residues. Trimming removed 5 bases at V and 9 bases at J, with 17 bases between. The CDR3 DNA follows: TGTGCCAGCAGTCGCCGGGACGGGGGACGTTCACCCCTCCACTTT. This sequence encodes CASSRRDGGRSPLHF.

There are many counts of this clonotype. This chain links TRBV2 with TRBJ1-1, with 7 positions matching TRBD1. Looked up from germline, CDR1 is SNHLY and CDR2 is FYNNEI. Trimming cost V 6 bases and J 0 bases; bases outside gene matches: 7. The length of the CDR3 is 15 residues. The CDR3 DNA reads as TGTGCCAGCAGCGGGACAGACTTCATGAACACTGAAGCTTTCTTT. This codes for CASSGTDFMNTEAFF.

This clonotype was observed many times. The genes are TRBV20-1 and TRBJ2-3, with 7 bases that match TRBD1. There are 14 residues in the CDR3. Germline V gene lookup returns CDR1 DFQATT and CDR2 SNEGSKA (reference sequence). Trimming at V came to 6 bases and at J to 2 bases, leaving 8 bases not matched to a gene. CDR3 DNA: TGCAGTGCCATCGACAGGGCCAACACAGATACGCAGTATTTT. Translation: CSAIDRANTDTQYF.

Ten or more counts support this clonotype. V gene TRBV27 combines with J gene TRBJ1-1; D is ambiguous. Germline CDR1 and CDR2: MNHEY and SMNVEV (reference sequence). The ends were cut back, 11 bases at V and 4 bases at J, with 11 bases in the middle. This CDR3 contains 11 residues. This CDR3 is CASEEGTEAFF. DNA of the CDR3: TGTGCCTCCGAGGAGGGCACTGAAGCTTTCTTT.

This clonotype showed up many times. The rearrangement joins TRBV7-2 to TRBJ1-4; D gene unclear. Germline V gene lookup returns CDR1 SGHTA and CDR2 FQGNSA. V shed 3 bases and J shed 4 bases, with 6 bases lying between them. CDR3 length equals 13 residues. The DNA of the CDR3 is TGTGCCAGCAGCTTCGGCTTTAATGAAAAACTGTTTTTT. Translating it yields CASSFGFNEKLFF.

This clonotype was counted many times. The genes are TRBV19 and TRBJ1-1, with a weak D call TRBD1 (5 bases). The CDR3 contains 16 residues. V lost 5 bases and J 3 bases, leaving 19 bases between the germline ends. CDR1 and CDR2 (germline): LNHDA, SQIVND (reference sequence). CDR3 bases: TGTGCCAGTAGTGACACTTGGGACCTAAGGGACACTGAAGCTTTCTTT. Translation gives CASSDTWDLRDTEAFF.

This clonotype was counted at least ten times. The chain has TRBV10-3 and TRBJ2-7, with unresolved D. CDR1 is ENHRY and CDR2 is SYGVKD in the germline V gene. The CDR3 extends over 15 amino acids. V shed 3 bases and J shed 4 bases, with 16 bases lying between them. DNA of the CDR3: TGTGCCATCAGTGAAGGGCCGCAAAAAGGGTACGAGCAGTACTTC. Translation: CAISEGPQKGYEQYF.